This T cell receptor (beta chain) was obtained from a study of immune evolution from preneoplasia to lung adenocarcinoma. Study-wide results and limits: Compared with EGFR-mutant or double wild-type lesions, KRAS-mutant nodules were more clonal. Later-stage lesions appeared to have more T cells, more diversity, less clonality.

Per the germline V gene, CDR1 is MGHRA and CDR2 is YSYEKL. CDR3 length: 15 amino acids. V was cut by 0 bases and J by 0 bases, with 8 bases left in between. Profiled with immunoSEQ multiplex PCR; TCRdb holds only in-frame clones, not every one. The sample lists approximately 4,400 clones; under 85% were seen once. On this clone itself: Its target is not known.

Resections took place in Japan or China from about 2013 to 2017. Each case's diagnosis was confirmed by two pathologists on H&E. This clonotype originated in a person between 55 and 80 years old with lung adenocarcinoma. Sequences were obtained from FFPE lung adenocarcinoma in situ tissue. The chain joins TRBV4-1 to TRBJ1-2; D might be TRBD1 (5 bases). CDR3 protein: CASSQDTGANYGYTF. The CDR3 nucleotides read TGCGCCAGCAGCCAAGATACGGGGGCTAACTATGGCTACACCTTC.